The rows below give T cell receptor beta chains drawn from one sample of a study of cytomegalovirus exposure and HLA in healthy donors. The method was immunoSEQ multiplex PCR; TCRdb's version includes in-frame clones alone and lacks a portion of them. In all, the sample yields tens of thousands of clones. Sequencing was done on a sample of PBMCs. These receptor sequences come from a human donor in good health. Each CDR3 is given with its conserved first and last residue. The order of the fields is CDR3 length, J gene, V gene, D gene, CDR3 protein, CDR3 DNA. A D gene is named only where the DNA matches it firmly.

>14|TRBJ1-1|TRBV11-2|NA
CASSLTRVDTEAFF
TGTGCCAGCAGCTTAACCAGGGTCGACACTGAAGCTTTCTTT
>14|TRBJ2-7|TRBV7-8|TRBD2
CASKVAGGSYEQYF
TGTGCCAGCAAGGTAGCGGGGGGTTCCTACGAGCAGTACTTC
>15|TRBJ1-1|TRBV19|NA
CASSVTGSMNTEAFF
TGTGCCAGTAGTGTTACAGGGTCGATGAACACTGAAGCTTTCTTT
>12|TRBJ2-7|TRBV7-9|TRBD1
CASEGANYEQYF
TGTGCCAGCGAGGGGGCGAATTACGAGCAGTACTTC
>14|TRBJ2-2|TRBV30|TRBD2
CAWSRGGSAGELFF
TGTGCCTGGAGTCGCGGGGGATCCGCCGGGGAGCTGTTTTTT
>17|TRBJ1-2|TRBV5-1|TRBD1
CASSLTGATGGFNGYTF
TGCGCCAGCAGCTTGACCGGCGCGACAGGGGGCTTTAACGGCTACACCTTC
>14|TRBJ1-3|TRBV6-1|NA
CASSEAESGNTIYF
TGTGCCAGCAGTGAAGCGGAGTCTGGAAACACCATATATTTT
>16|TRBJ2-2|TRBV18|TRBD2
CASSPELAGGTGELFF
TGTGCCAGCTCACCGGAGCTAGCGGGAGGGACCGGGGAGCTGTTTTTT
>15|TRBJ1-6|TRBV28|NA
CASSSSGGYNSPLHF
TGTGCCAGCAGTTCGTCCGGGGGCTATAATTCACCCCTCCACTTT
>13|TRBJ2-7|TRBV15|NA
CATSIGGNYEQYF
TGTGCCACCAGCATCGGCGGGAACTACGAGCAGTACTTC
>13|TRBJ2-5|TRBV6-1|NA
CASHTGVQETQYF
TGTGCCAGCCACACAGGCGTCCAAGAGACCCAGTACTTC
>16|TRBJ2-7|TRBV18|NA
CASSPNGGRAVHEQYF
TGTGCCAGCTCACCCAACGGGGGAAGGGCGGTCCACGAGCAGTACTTC
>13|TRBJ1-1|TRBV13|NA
CASSLRVSTEAFF
TGTGCCAGCAGCTTACGGGTTTCCACTGAAGCTTTCTTT
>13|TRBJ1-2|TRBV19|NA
CASRHLANYGYTF
TGTGCCAGTCGACACCTCGCTAACTATGGCTACACCTTC
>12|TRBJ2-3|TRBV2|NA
CASELTIDTQYF
TGTGCCAGCGAGCTGACAATAGATACGCAGTATTTT
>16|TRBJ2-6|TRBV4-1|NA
CASSTGVFSGANVLTF
TGCGCCAGCTCCACCGGGGTGTTCTCTGGGGCCAACGTCCTGACTTTC
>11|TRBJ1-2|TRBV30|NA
CAWSDRDGYTF
TGTGCCTGGAGTGACAGGGATGGCTACACCTTC
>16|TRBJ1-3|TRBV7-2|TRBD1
CASSSGQVGSGNTIYF
TGTGCCAGCAGCTCGGGACAGGTTGGGTCTGGAAACACCATATATTTT
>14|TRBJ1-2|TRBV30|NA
CAWSPETVAQAYTF
TGTGCCTGGAGTCCCGAAACGGTGGCCCAGGCCTACACCTTC
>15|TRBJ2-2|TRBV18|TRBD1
CASSPDRANTGELFF
TGTGCCAGCTCACCGGACAGGGCGAACACCGGGGAGCTGTTTTTT
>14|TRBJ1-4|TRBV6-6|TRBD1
CASSFGQVVAKLFF
TGTGCCAGCAGTTTCGGACAGGTTGTGGCAAAACTGTTTTTT
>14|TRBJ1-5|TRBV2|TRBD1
CASSATGGNQPQHF
TGTGCCAGCAGCGCCACAGGGGGTAATCAGCCCCAGCATTTT
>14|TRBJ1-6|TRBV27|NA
CASSFGGVISPLHF
TGTGCCAGCAGTTTCGGGGGGGTTATATCACCCCTCCACTTT
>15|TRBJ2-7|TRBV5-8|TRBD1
CASSLAGTGVNEQYF
TGTGCCAGCAGCTTAGCCGGGACAGGGGTCAACGAGCAGTACTTC
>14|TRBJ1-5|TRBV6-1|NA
CASSEGAPPRPQHF
TGTGCCAGCAGTGAGGGAGCGCCGCCTCGGCCCCAGCATTTT
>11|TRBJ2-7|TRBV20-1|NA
CSAREAYEQYF
TGCAGTGCTAGGGAGGCCTACGAGCAGTACTTC
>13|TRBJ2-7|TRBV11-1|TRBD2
CASSPRTGGEQYF
TGTGCCAGCAGCCCCCGGACGGGAGGGGAGCAGTACTTC
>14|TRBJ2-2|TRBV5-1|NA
CASSLGSDTRELFF
TGCGCCAGCAGCTTGGGGTCGGACACCAGGGAGCTGTTTTTT
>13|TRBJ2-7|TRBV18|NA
CASSDTRGLQQYF
TGTGCCAGCTCAGATACCAGGGGTCTACAGCAGTACTTC
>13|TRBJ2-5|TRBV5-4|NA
CASSAGYQETQYF
TGTGCCAGCAGCGCGGGGTACCAAGAGACCCAGTACTTC
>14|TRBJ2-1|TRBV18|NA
CASSPSQRNNEQFF
TGTGCCAGCTCACCATCCCAGCGGAACAATGAGCAGTTCTTC
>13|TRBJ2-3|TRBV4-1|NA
CASSRGSIDTQYF
TGCGCCAGCAGCAGGGGTTCAATAGATACGCAGTATTTT
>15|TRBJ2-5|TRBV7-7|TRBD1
CASSFRDRGQETQYF
TGTGCTAGCAGCTTCCGGGACAGGGGCCAAGAGACCCAGTACTTC